The present T cell receptor beta chain was sequenced within a study of molecular identifiers for immune sequencing clone quantification. Per the germline V gene, CDR1 is SGHTA and CDR2 is FQGTGA. The CDR3 loop spans 15 amino acids. The V and J ends lost 3 bases and 0 bases, in that order; junction bases with no gene match: 3. Each library that profiled naive CD8 cells came from 20,000 to 1,000,000 sorted cells with 10%, 30% or 50% RNA. The authors gated naive CD8 T cells as CD8+CD4-CCR7+CD45RA+ for sorting. There are many counts of this clonotype. Its specificity is unknown. Listed TCR primers, together with previously described methods, were used for the bulk TCR libraries. TCRdb recomputed calls from the PCR reads with MiXCR, one row per CDR3 protein. The top ten hold nearly 1.5% of the sample, which has tens of thousands of distinct CDR3 sequences, around 18% seen once. Study-wide results and limits: Identical TCR molecules that share a barcode could lead to an underestimation of highly expanded clone sizes.

The sample taken for sequencing was naive CD8+ T cells from blood, with Jurkat cell RNA spiked in. Specified subset: FACS-sorted CD8+CD4-CCR7+CD45RA+ naive T cells. The receptor was isolated from a human donor in good health. Some libraries in this study had Jurkat cell RNA spiked in. The genes are TRBV7-3 and TRBJ2-3; 7 bases fit TRBD2. In DNA form, the CDR3 reads TGTGCCAGCAGCTTGGGGGGGATAAGCACAGATACGCAGTATTTT. As protein: CASSLGGISTDTQYF.